The 13 T cell receptor beta chains in this list originate from one sample, sequenced in a study of blood T cell repertoires in COVID-19. Some clones are missing from TCRdb's copy, which holds only in-frame ones; the method was immunoSEQ multiplex PCR. The sample yields tens of thousands of clones, roughly 90% seen once. The sample consisted of peripheral blood. These receptors were collected from a woman in her fifties or sixties with acute or convalescent COVID-19.

This clone was seen only a few times. The CDR3 bases are TGTGCTAGTGGTCCCGGACAGGTGGGGGATAGCAATCAGCCCCAGCATTTT. Its translation: CASGPGQVGDSNQPQHF. The rearrangement links TRBV12-5 to TRBJ1-5, with TRBD1 matching over 7 bases. Trimming cost V 5 bases and J 0 bases; bases outside gene matches: 10. This CDR3 comprises 17 residues. CDR1 is LGHNT and CDR2 is FRNRAP in the germline V gene.

The rearrangement links TRBV19 to TRBJ1-2; D is undetermined. CDR3 length: 13 residues. Germline V gene sequence: CDR1 LNHDA, CDR2 SQIVND (reference sequence). V was cut by 3 bases and J by 0 bases, with 5 bases left in between. The CDR3 DNA is TGTGCCAGTAGTATTTTAGCTAACTATGGCTACACCTTC. Protein product: CASSILANYGYTF.

The rearrangement joins TRBV28 to TRBJ1-5; D gene ambiguous. CDR1 is MDHEN, CDR2 SYDVKM, per germline. The CDR3 is made up of 14 amino acids. V lost 6 bases to trimming and J lost 11 bases, with 20 bases between them. CDR3 loop: CASSPDGKRLAQHF. In DNA, the CDR3 is TGTGCCAGCAGCCCGGACGGGAAGCGTTTGGCCCAGCATTTT.

The chain has TRBV6-2 or TRBV6-3 and TRBJ1-6; TRBD1 might be the D (6 bases). The CDR3 extends over 18 amino acids. Germline loops: CDR1 MNHEY, CDR2 SVGEGT. V lost 6 bases, J lost 4 bases, and 22 bases lay in between. The CDR3 loop reads CASSSYPPEQGYNSPLHF. The CDR3 DNA reads as TGTGCCAGCAGCTCATACCCCCCTGAACAGGGTTATAATTCACCCCTCCACTTT.

This clone was observed once. The chain recombines TRBV29-1 with TRBJ2-3; maybe TRBD1 (5 bases). V dropped 2 bases and J dropped 5 bases, with 11 bases sitting between them. The germline V gene encodes CDR1 SQVTM and CDR2 ANQGSEA. The CDR3 has 13 residues. Here the CDR3 DNA reads TGCAGCGTTGAATTAGGGGTTGGAGATACGCAGTATTTT. This codes for CSVELGVGDTQYF.

Concerning this clone itself: At one boundary the junction diverges from the germline segment, which might be a read error. CDR3 residues: CVSSPSQGNEQFF. Written as DNA, the CDR3 is TGTGTCAGCTCACCGAGTCAGGGCAATGAGCAGTTCTTC. This chain uses TRBV18 with TRBJ2-1, with a tentative D call TRBD1 (5 bases). The CDR3 is 13 residues long. Per the germline V gene, CDR1 is KGHSH and CDR2 is LQKENI.

The chain carries TRBV30 and TRBJ1-4; possibly TRBD1 for D (6 bases). The germline V gene encodes CDR1 GTSNPN and CDR2 SVGIG (reference sequence). The V end lost 0 bases, the J end lost 4 bases, and 12 bases lay between the germline ends. CDR3 size: 15 residues. CDR3 in DNA: TGTGCCTGGAGTGTACGACAGGCCGGTAATGAAAAACTGTTTTTT. Its protein product is CAWSVRQAGNEKLFF.

This chain uses TRBV6-5 with TRBJ2-4; 7 nucleotides agree with TRBD2. Germline assignment: CDR1 MNHEY and CDR2 SVGAGI. The V gene end was trimmed by 8 bases and the J gene end by 3 bases; junction bases not matched to a gene: 7. The CDR3 runs to 14 residues. The CDR3 DNA reads TGTGCCAGCGGCCCAGCTAGCGGCAAAAACATTCAGTACTTC. It is translated as CASGPASGKNIQYF.

The chain carries TRBV6-5 and TRBJ2-4; 8 bases agree with TRBD1. CDR1 is MNHEY, CDR2 SVGAGI, per germline. V lost 7 bases and J lost 0; bases outside the gene matches: 5. The CDR3 is made up of 15 amino acids. The CDR3 sequence is CASTTGDLAKNIQYF. For the CDR3, the DNA is TGTGCCAGCACGACAGGGGACCTAGCCAAAAACATTCAGTACTTC.

The chain couples TRBV5-1 to TRBJ2-3; TRBD1 matches at 9 bases. CDR3 length: 14 amino acids. Germline loops: CDR1 SGHRS, CDR2 YFSETQ. The ends lost 2 bases at V and 4 bases at J; junction bases unmatched: 2. The CDR3 here is CASSFGQGSDTQYF. The CDR3 coding sequence is TGCGCCAGCAGCTTTGGACAGGGGTCAGATACGCAGTATTTT.

The V and J genes are TRBV30 and TRBJ1-5, with 8 bases aligning to TRBD1. V was pared by 5 bases and J by 4 bases, with 7 bases of the junction left unmatched. CDR1 GTSNPN and CDR2 SVGIG come from the germline V gene (reference sequence). The CDR3 is 14 amino acids. The CDR3 DNA reads as TGTGCCTGGGACCTTGGACAGGGAAATCAGCCCCAGCATTTT. Translated, it gives CAWDLGQGNQPQHF.

This clone was detected a few times. This rearrangement joins TRBV27 to TRBJ2-5; 11 bases match TRBD2. This CDR3 comprises 16 residues. Germline CDR1 reads MNHEY; CDR2 reads SMNVEV (reference sequence). Germline trimming cut 4 bases from V and 4 bases from J; bases unmatched to any gene: 8. The CDR3 loop reads CASSSLAGGRRETQYF. CDR3 coding DNA: TGTGCCAGCAGTTCCCTAGCGGGGGGACGTCGAGAGACCCAGTACTTC.

This chain links TRBV18 with TRBJ2-3; D is unclear. Deletions cut 6 bases from V and 0 bases from J, with 4 bases between. The CDR3 contains 12 residues. CDR1 KGHSH and CDR2 LQKENI come from the germline V gene. For the CDR3, the DNA is TGTGCCAGCTCCCTTAGCACAGATACGCAGTATTTT. Its translation is CASSLSTDTQYF.